This TCR beta chain was sequenced during a study of response to subunit inactivated influenza vaccine. TCRdb recomputed calls from the RT-PCR reads with MiXCR, one row per CDR3 protein. The top ten hold roughly 11% of the sample, which has around 850,000 distinct CDR3 sequences, approximately 17% seen once. The CDR3 contains 15 residues. The germline gives CDR1 DFQATT, CDR2 SNEGSKA (reference sequence). V gave up 0 bases and J gave up 6 bases; unmatched junction bases: 2. Study results and limitations: Authors suggested few new T cells are recruited by each seasonal influenza vaccination.

This clonotype was counted only a few times. The antigen is undetermined. The TCR sequence derives from a man over 45 who received an inactivated influenza vaccine. This rearrangement joins TRBV20-1 to TRBJ2-3, with TRBD2 matching over 14 bases. Specimen: PBMCs from blood, collected more than 4 days after vaccination. This CDR3 reads CSARDGTSGSDTQYF. CDR3 nucleotide sequence: TGCAGTGCTAGAGACGGGACTAGCGGGAGTGATACGCAGTATTTT.